This passage covers 10 T cell receptor beta chains from one sample sequenced in a study of T cell clusters in autoimmune cytopenias. About 37,500 genome equivalents of blood DNA were amplified for TRB. One tube held mixed TRB-A and TRB-B primer pools for touch-down PCR. TCRdb reprocessed the multiplex PCR reads; each CDR3 protein has one entry and no DNA is given. This sample lists roughly 11,000 distinct CDR3 sequences; its ten largest clones have roughly 21%. Another study also made use of these data, one on T cell repertoires in aging, cancer and after chemotherapy.

The sequenced sample consisted of peripheral blood. The receptor source for this set is a human donor in good health.

This sequence joins TRBV5-4 and TRBJ2-1; the TCRdb call, TRBD2, lacks DNA for checking. This CDR3 has 16 residues. From germline, CDR1 is SGHNT and CDR2 YYREEE (reference sequence). This CDR3 is CASSPLAGGPPDEQFF.

The chain carries TRBV18 and TRBJ2-3; the TRBD1 assignment by TCRdb is unverifiable without DNA. The CDR3 consists of 15 residues. Germline V gene lookup returns CDR1 KGHSH and CDR2 LQKENI. CDR3 region: CASSRGQGGTDTQYF.

The rearrangement joins TRBV12-3 or TRBV12-4 to TRBJ2-1; TCRdb names TRBD2, which stays unverified in the absence of DNA. The CDR3 is made up of 15 amino acids. The CDR3 sequence: CASSFRTSGYNEQYF.

This rearrangement joins TRBV27 to TRBJ1-4; TCRdb proposes TRBD1, but this gene call is untestable without DNA. The germline V gene encodes CDR1 MNHEY and CDR2 SMNVEV (reference sequence). This CDR3 region has 12 residues. CDR3 region: CASSPPDEKLFF.

This clonotype is medium-sized (0.01 to 0.1%) by frequency. The rearrangement joins TRBV30 to TRBJ2-1. This CDR3 comprises 13 residues. The germline V gene has CDR1 GTSNPN and CDR2 SVGIG (reference sequence). The CDR3 reads CAWASSSYNEQFF.

The chain employs TRBV20-1 and TRBJ2-5; TCRdb picks TRBD2, but there is no DNA to check that call. Germline CDR1 reads DFQATT; CDR2 reads SNEGSKA (reference sequence). The CDR3 contains 13 residues. The CDR3 spells CSVDAGVEETQYF.

The chain has TRBV18 and TRBJ1-5; TCRdb indicates TRBD1, and absent DNA this call remains unverified. CDR1 is KGHSH and CDR2 is LQKENI in the germline V gene. This CDR3 contains 12 residues. Here the CDR3 reads CASSQGGQPQHF. The complete variable domain, with remaining parts taken from reference TRBV18 and TRBJ1-5, reads NAGVMQNPRHLVRRRGQEARLRCSPMKGHSHVYWYRQLPEEGLKFMVYLQKENIIDESGMPKERFSAEFPKEGPSILRIQQVVRGDSAAYFCASSQGGQPQHFGDGTRLSIL.

The genes are TRBV6-1 and TRBJ1-2. CDR1 MNHNS and CDR2 SASEGT come from the germline V gene. The CDR3 totals 14 residues. CDR3 region: CASSEGVGDYGYTF.

The chain joins TRBV6-2 or TRBV6-3 to TRBJ2-2; lacking DNA, the TRBD1 call made by TCRdb goes unchecked. The CDR3 totals 14 residues. Looked up from germline, CDR1 is MNHEY and CDR2 is SVGEGT. This CDR3 reads CASSRGPVTGELFF.

The rearrangement uses TRBV6-1 and TRBJ2-5; TCRdb's D call, TRBD2, is unchecked because there is no DNA. Germline V gene sequence: CDR1 MNHNS, CDR2 SASEGT. The CDR3 sequence is 17 residues long. Here the CDR3 reads CASSGRWTSGSQETQYF.